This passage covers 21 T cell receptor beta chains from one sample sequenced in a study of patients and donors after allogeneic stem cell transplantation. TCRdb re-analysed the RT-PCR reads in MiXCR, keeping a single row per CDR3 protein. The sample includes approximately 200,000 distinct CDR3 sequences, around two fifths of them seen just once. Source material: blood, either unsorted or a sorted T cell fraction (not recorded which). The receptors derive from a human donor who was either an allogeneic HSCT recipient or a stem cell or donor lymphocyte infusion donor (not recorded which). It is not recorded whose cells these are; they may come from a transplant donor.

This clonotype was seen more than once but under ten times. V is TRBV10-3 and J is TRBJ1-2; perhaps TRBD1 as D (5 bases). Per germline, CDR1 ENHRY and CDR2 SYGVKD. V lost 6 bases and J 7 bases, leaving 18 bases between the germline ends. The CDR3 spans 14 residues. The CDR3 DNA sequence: TGTGCCATCAGATCACCAGGGAGTGGAAGTGGCTACACCTTC. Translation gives CAIRSPGSGSGYTF.

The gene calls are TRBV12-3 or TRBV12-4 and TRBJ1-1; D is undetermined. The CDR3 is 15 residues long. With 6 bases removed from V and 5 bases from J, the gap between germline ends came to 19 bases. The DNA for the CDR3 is TGTGCCAGCAGCTCATACACAACGGGAAGGACTGAAGCTTTCTTT. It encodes CASSSYTTGRTEAFF.

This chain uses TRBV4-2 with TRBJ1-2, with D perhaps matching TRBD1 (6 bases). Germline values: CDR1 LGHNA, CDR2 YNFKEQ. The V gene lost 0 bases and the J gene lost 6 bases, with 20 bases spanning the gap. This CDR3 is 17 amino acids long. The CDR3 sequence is CASSQDLRQADVDGYTF. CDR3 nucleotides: TGTGCCAGCAGCCAAGATCTCCGACAGGCTGATGTTGATGGCTACACCTTC.

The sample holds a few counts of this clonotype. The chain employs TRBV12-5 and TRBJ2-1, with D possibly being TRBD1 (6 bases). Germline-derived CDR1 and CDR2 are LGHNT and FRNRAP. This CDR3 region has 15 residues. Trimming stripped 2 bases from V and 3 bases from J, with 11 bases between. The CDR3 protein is CASGLWTAVYNEQFF. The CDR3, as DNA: TGTGCTAGTGGTTTGTGGACAGCCGTCTACAATGAGCAGTTCTTC.

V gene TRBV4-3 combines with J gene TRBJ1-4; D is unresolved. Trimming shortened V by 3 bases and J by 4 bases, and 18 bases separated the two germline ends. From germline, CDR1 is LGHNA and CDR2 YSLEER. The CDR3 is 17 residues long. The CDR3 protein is CASSHHWNRPRNEKLFF. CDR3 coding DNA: TGCGCCAGCAGCCATCACTGGAACCGGCCCCGTAATGAAAAACTGTTTTTT.

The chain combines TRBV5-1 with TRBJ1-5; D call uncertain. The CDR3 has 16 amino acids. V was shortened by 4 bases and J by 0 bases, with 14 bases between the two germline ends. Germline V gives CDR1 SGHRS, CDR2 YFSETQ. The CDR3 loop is CASSPTDVYSNQPQHF. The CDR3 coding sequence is TGCGCCAGCAGCCCCACGGACGTATATAGCAATCAGCCCCAGCATTTT.

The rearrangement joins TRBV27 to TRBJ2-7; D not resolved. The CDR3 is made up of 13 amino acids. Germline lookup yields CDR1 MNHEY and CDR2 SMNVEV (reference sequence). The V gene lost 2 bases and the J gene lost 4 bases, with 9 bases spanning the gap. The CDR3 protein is CASSLVGQYEQYF. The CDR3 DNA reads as TGTGCCAGCAGTTTAGTGGGCCAATACGAGCAGTACTTC.

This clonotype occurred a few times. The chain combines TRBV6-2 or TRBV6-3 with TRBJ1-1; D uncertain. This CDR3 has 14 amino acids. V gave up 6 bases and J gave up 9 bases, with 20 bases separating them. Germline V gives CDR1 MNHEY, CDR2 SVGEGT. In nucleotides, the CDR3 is TGTGCCAGCAGCAACCACGTTTGGCCCAAAAAAGCTTTCTTT. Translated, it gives CASSNHVWPKKAFF.

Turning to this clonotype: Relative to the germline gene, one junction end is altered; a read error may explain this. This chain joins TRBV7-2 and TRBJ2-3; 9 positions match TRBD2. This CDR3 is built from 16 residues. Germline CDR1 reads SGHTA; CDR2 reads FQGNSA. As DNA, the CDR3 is TGTGCCAGCAGCCTAGCGGGACGTTTTTACACAGATACGCAGTATTTT. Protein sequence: CASSLAGRFYTDTQYF.

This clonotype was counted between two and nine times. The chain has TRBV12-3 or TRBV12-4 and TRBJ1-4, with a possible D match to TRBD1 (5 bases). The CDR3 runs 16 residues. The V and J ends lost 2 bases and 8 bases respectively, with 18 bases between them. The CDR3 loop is CASSLSLGTPAEKLFF. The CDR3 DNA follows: TGTGCCAGCAGTTTAAGTCTGGGGACCCCGGCGGAAAAACTGTTTTTT.

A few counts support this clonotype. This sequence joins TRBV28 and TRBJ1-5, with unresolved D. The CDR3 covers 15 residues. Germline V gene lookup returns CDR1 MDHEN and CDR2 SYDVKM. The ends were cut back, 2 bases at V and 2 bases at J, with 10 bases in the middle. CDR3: CASSLRHFGNQPQHF. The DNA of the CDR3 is TGTGCCAGCAGTTTAAGGCATTTTGGCAATCAGCCCCAGCATTTT.

The CDR3: CASSQQGTNTEAFF. The DNA for the CDR3 is TGTGCCAGCAGCCAGCAGGGGACTAACACTGAAGCTTTCTTT. The chain combines TRBV7-3 with TRBJ1-1; a possible D gene is TRBD1 (6 bases). The CDR3 length is 14 residues. The germline V gene has CDR1 SGHTA and CDR2 FQGTGA. V was cut by 5 bases and J by 2 bases, with 12 bases left in between. The full variable domain, its missing parts supplied by reference TRBV7-3 and TRBJ1-1, is GAGVSQTPSNKVTEKGKYVELRCDPISGHTALYWYRQSLGQGPEFLIYFQGTGAADDSGLPNDRFFAVRPEGSVSTLKIQRTERGDSAVYLCASSQQGTNTEAFFGQGTRLTVV.

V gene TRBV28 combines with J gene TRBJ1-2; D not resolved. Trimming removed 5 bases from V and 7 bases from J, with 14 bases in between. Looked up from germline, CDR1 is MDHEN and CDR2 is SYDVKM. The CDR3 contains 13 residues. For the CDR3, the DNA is TGTGCCAGCAGTAAAGACGGGCGAAGTGGCTACACCTTC. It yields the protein CASSKDGRSGYTF.

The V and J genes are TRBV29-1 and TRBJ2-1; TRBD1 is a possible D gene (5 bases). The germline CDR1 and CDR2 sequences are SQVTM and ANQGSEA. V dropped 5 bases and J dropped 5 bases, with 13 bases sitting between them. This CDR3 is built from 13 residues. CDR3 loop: CSVNFDRDNEQFF. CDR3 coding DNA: TGCAGCGTTAACTTTGACAGAGACAATGAGCAGTTCTTC.

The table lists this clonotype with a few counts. CDR3 DNA: TGTGCTAGTGGTTTTAGGGGGGCTGGCAATCAGCCCCAGCATTTT. This gives the protein CASGFRGAGNQPQHF. The chain carries TRBV12-5 and TRBJ1-5; D perhaps matches TRBD1 (6 bases). The germline CDR1 and CDR2 sequences are LGHNT and FRNRAP. The CDR3 is 15 residues long. V lost 3 bases to trimming and J lost 2 bases, with 11 bases between them.

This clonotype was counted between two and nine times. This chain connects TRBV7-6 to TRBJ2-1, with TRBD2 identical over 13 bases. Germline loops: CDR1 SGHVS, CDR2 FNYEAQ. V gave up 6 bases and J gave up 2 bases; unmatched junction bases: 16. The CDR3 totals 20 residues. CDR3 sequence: CASSFSWTSGRIGTYNEQFF. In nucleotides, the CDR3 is TGTGCCAGCAGTTTTTCCTGGACTAGCGGGAGAATAGGGACCTACAATGAGCAGTTCTTC.

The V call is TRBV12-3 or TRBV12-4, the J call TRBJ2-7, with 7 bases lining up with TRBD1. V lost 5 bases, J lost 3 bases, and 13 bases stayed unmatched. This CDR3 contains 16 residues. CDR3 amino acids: CASSRLGQASYYEQYF. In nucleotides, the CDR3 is TGTGCCAGCAGTCGTCTCGGACAGGCATCTTACTACGAGCAGTACTTC.

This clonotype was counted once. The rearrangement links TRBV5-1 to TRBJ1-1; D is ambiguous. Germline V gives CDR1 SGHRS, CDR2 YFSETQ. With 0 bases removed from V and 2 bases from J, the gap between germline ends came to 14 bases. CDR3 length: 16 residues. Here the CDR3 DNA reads TGCGCCAGCAGCTTGGCCATGCATCCTCCCAACACTGAAGCTTTCTTT. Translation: CASSLAMHPPNTEAFF. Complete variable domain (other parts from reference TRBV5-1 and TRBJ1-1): KAGVTQTPRYLIKTRGQQVTLSCSPISGHRSVSWYQQTPGQGLQFLFEYFSETQRNKGNFPGRFSGRQFSNSRSEMNVSTLELGDSALYLCASSLAMHPPNTEAFFGQGTRLTVV.

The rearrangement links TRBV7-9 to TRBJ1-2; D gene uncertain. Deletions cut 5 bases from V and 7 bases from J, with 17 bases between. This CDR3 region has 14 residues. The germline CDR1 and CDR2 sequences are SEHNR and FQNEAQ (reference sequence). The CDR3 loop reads CASSHSALSSGYTF. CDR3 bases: TGTGCCAGCAGCCATAGCGCGTTATCCTCTGGCTACACCTTC. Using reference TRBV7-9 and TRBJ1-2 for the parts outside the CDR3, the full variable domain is DTGVSQNPRHKITKRGQNVTFRCDPISEHNRLYWYRQTLGQGPEFLTYFQNEAQLEKSRLLSDRFSAERPKGSFSTLEIQRTEQGDSAMYLCASSHSALSSGYTFGSGTRLTVV.

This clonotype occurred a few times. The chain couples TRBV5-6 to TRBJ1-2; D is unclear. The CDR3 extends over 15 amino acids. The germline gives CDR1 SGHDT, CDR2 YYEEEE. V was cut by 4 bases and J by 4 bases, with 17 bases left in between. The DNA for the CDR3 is TGTGCCAGCAGCCTCGGACGGGTTTCACTCTATGGCTACACCTTC. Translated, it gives CASSLGRVSLYGYTF.

This CDR3 is CASSEGDLSSNEKLFF. The CDR3 DNA reads as TGTGCCAGCAGCGAGGGGGACCTCTCCTCTAATGAAAAACTGTTTTTT. V is TRBV9 and J is TRBJ1-4, with TRBD1 as a possible D gene (6 bases). Trimming shortened V by 3 bases and J by 3 bases, and 15 bases separated the two germline ends. CDR1 is SGDLS, CDR2 YYNGEE, per germline. The CDR3 covers 16 residues. The whole variable domain, filled in from reference TRBV9 and TRBJ1-4, reads DSGVTQTPKHLITATGQRVTLRCSPRSGDLSVYWYQQSLDQGLQFLIQYYNGEERAKGNILERFSAQQFPDLHSELNLSSLELGDSALYFCASSEGDLSSNEKLFFGSGTQLSVL.